This entry concerns a single TCR beta chain. No antigen is known for it. Each patient was aged 18 to 65 and had newly diagnosed hyperthyroidism of under 2 months' duration. Uncontrolled infections, other autoimmune diseases, pregnancy or lactation led to exclusion of patients. Clinical symptoms, serum thyroxine and TRAb, thyroid ultrasound and orbital computed tomography together formed the diagnostic basis. The data derive from a study of T cells in Graves' hyperthyroidism and ophthalmopathy. Study findings and constraints: Clonotypes that were expanded in thyroid above 0.001 mostly appeared in blood too.

Amplification of TCR beta CDR3 regions was performed using RNA transcripts as template. Using the HTBI primer set, a first-round RT-PCR was run on the TCR CDR3. TCRdb re-derived calls from the multiplex PCR reads in MiXCR, one entry per CDR3 protein. The sample contains about 620,000 distinct CDR3 sequences, 15% to 20% of which appear only once. Germline V gene data show CDR1 as LNHNV and CDR2 as YYDKDF (reference sequence). V was pared by 8 bases and J by 4 bases, with 12 bases between. The CDR3 extends over 12 amino acids. The V gene is TRBV15, the J gene TRBJ2-7; TRBD1 might be the D (5 bases). The sequenced sample consisted of blood. The TCR originated in a woman aged 30 to 39 with Graves' hyperthyroidism. The CDR3 bases are TGTGCCACCCGCGACAGCACGTACGAGCAGTACTTC. Encoded protein: CATRDSTYEQYF.